This T cell receptor (beta chain) was identified in a study of blood T cell repertoires in COVID-19. The germline CDR1 and CDR2 sequences are KGHSH and LQKENI. V trimming: 2 bases; J trimming: 8 bases; junction bases outside the gene matches: 1. There are 12 residues in the CDR3. This clone was seen just once. TCRdb keeps only in-frame clones here, not all; method: immunoSEQ multiplex PCR. Of roughly 150,000 clones listed, roughly 83% are singletons. Donors were grouped by their self-reported clinical history. Up to 2 weeks before entering the study, exposed participants had met a COVID-19 case. V and J are TRBV18 and TRBJ1-1; 8 positions agree with TRBD1. Specimen: PBMCs or T cells enriched from blood (not recorded which). The source is a man in his 70s who had been exposed to COVID-19. The CDR3 DNA is TGTGCCAGCTCACCAGGGGACAGGGAAGCTTTCTTT. Residues: CASSPGDREAFF. Supplemented by reference TRBV18 and TRBJ1-1, the full variable domain reads NAGVMQNPRHLVRRRGQEARLRCSPMKGHSHVYWYRQLPEEGLKFMVYLQKENIIDESGMPKERFSAEFPKEGPSILRIQQVVRGDSAAYFCASSPGDREAFFGQGTRLTVV.